This paragraph covers one T cell receptor beta chain sequence. Its target is unknown. This entry is derived from a study of T cell responses to AZD1222 COVID-19 vaccine. The protocol was immunoSEQ multiplex PCR, while the TCRdb copy is restricted to in-frame clones and leaves out a portion. The sample records 130,000 or so clones, around 80% being singletons. This CDR3 is 16 amino acids long. Trimming pared 1 base from V and 0 bases from J, leaving 10 bases between. The V gene's germline CDR1 is MGHRA and CDR2 YSYEKL. Whether given at about 4 or about 12 weeks, second doses were pooled. General observations from the study: Every sample of the repertoires postdated the peak T cell response. Baseline seropositivity characterized only 5 or 6 AZD1222 recipients.

The source material was peripheral blood, sampled 28 days after the second AZD1222 dose. This rearrangement joins TRBV4-1 to TRBJ1-3; D remains ambiguous. This clonotype originated in an adult who received the AZD1222 COVID-19 vaccine. The CDR3 DNA follows: TGCGCCAGCAGCCAAGCTCCTTCCAGCTCTGGAAACACCATATATTTT. This translates into CASSQAPSSSGNTIYF.